This T cell receptor (beta chain) was recovered during a study of T-cell reconstitution after alpha-beta-depleted transplantation in children. Regarding this clonotype: A junction boundary mismatches the germline segment, possibly from a read error.

A library of TCRbeta sequences, prepared with unique molecular identifiers, was generated. TCRdb itself ran the PCR reads through MiXCR, one entry per CDR3 protein. The table records 100,000 to 130,000 distinct CDR3 sequences, 5% to 7% of them present only once. The CDR3 is 17 amino acids. Germline V gives CDR1 SGHRS, CDR2 YFSETQ. The chain is built from TRBV5-1 and TRBJ2-5; the match to TRBD2 covers 12 bases. This sequence originates from a male patient between 2 and 15 years old who had a stem cell transplant for acute lymphoblastic leukemia, so the T cells may come from the graft donor. Material: PBMCs, mostly from graft donor cells, obtained 360 days after TCRalphabeta/CD19-depleted stem cell transplant. The CDR3 sequence is CASSFASSGGASESQYF. For the CDR3, the DNA is TGCGCCAGCAGCTTCGCCTCTAGCGGGGGGGCCTCAGAGAGCCAGTACTTC.